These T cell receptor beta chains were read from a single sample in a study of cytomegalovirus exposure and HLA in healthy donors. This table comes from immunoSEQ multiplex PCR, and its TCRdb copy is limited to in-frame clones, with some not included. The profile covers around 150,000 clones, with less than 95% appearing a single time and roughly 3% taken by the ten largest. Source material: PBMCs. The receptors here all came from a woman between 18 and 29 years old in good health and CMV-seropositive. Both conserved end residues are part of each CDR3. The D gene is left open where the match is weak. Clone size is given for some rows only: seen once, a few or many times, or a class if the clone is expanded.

CDR3nt: TGTGCCAGCAGTTCGATGGGGGGGCCATTGGAACCTGAAGCTTTCTTT
CDR3aa: CASSSMGGPLEPEAFF
d_gene: .
abundance: .
v_gene: TRBV27
j_gene: TRBJ1-1

CDR3nt: TGTGCCAGCTCACCAGTGCTGAGGGCTGAGGGGACCCAGTACTTC
CDR3aa: CASSPVLRAEGTQYF
d_gene: .
abundance: .
v_gene: TRBV18
j_gene: TRBJ2-5

CDR3nt: TGTGCCAGCAGTACTAGTTGGAATGAGCAGTTCTTC
CDR3aa: CASSTSWNEQFF
d_gene: .
abundance: .
v_gene: TRBV27
j_gene: TRBJ2-1

CDR3nt: TGCGCCAGCAGCCATAGGAGGGAGGGCCTGGCAGATACGCAGTATTTT
CDR3aa: CASSHRREGLADTQYF
d_gene: TRBD2
abundance: .
v_gene: TRBV4-3
j_gene: TRBJ2-3

CDR3nt: TGTGCCAGTAGCAAACCTCGACTAGAATTCTCCAACAATGAGCAGTTCTTC
CDR3aa: CASSKPRLEFSNNEQFF
d_gene: .
abundance: .
v_gene: TRBV19
j_gene: TRBJ2-1

CDR3nt: TGTGCCAGCAGCTCGACCGGGAGCGGGAATGAGCAGTTCTTC
CDR3aa: CASSSTGSGNEQFF
d_gene: .
abundance: .
v_gene: TRBV11-2
j_gene: TRBJ2-1

CDR3nt: TGTGCCAGCTCACCACGGACTAGCGGGAGTCACGAGCAGTACTTC
CDR3aa: CASSPRTSGSHEQYF
d_gene: TRBD2
abundance: .
v_gene: TRBV18
j_gene: TRBJ2-7

CDR3nt: TGTGCCAGCAGCCCCGGACTACACGAGAACACCGGGGAGCTGTTTTTT
CDR3aa: CASSPGLHENTGELFF
d_gene: .
abundance: .
v_gene: TRBV7-9
j_gene: TRBJ2-2

CDR3nt: TGTGTCTGGAGTCCAGGCGGGGCCCACTCTTATGGCTACACCTTC
CDR3aa: CVWSPGGAHSYGYTF
d_gene: .
abundance: .
v_gene: TRBV30
j_gene: TRBJ1-2

CDR3nt: TGTGCCTGCTCTCTAGCGGGGGGGCCCAGGGAGCAGTTCTTC
CDR3aa: CACSLAGGPREQFF
d_gene: TRBD2
abundance: .
v_gene: TRBV30
j_gene: TRBJ2-1

CDR3nt: TGTGCCAGCAGTTACTCTTCTAGCGGGGGGGCCAATGAGCAGTTCTTC
CDR3aa: CASSYSSSGGANEQFF
d_gene: TRBD2
abundance: .
v_gene: TRBV6-6
j_gene: TRBJ2-1

CDR3nt: TGTGCCAGCAGCCGATACGGCGGGAGCACAGATACGCAGTATTTT
CDR3aa: CASSRYGGSTDTQYF
d_gene: .
abundance: .
v_gene: TRBV2
j_gene: TRBJ2-3

CDR3nt: TGTGCCTGGACAGCAGGGCCGGAAAGGACTGAAGCTTTCTTT
CDR3aa: CAWTAGPERTEAFF
d_gene: .
abundance: .
v_gene: TRBV30
j_gene: TRBJ1-1

CDR3nt: TGTGCCAGCACCTCCGGGACTAGAGGGGGCAATACGCAGTATTTT
CDR3aa: CASTSGTRGGNTQYF
d_gene: .
abundance: .
v_gene: TRBV25-1
j_gene: TRBJ2-3

CDR3nt: TGTGCCAGCAGCTTAGAACGGGGCTCCTACGAGCAGTACTTC
CDR3aa: CASSLERGSYEQYF
d_gene: .
abundance: .
v_gene: TRBV11-2
j_gene: TRBJ2-7

CDR3nt: TGTGCCAGCAGCCCTCAGGTTCAAGAGACCCAGTACTTC
CDR3aa: CASSPQVQETQYF
d_gene: .
abundance: .
v_gene: TRBV7-6
j_gene: TRBJ2-5

CDR3nt: TGTGCCAGCAGCCAAGAGCAAGGGGGCATTCGGGAAAAACTGTTTTTT
CDR3aa: CASSQEQGGIREKLFF
d_gene: TRBD1
abundance: .
v_gene: TRBV4-2
j_gene: TRBJ1-4

CDR3nt: TGCGCCAGCAGCTTCCGACGGGACTATGGCTACACCTTC
CDR3aa: CASSFRRDYGYTF
d_gene: .
abundance: .
v_gene: TRBV5-1
j_gene: TRBJ1-2

CDR3nt: TGTGCCAGCAGCCAAGGGGCAAAGGCGGGAGGGCCGTACGAGCAGTACTTC
CDR3aa: CASSQGAKAGGPYEQYF
d_gene: TRBD2
abundance: .
v_gene: TRBV4-2
j_gene: TRBJ2-7

CDR3nt: TGTGCCAGCAGGGAGGTGTCCTACAATGAGCAGTTCTTC
CDR3aa: CASREVSYNEQFF
d_gene: .
abundance: .
v_gene: TRBV28
j_gene: TRBJ2-1

CDR3nt: TGTGCCAGCAGCTTAGGGGGCAGGAGAGCTTTCTTT
CDR3aa: CASSLGGRRAFF
d_gene: .
abundance: once
v_gene: TRBV7-2
j_gene: TRBJ1-1

CDR3nt: TGTGCCAGCAGCTTACAGAACTACGAGCAGTACTTC
CDR3aa: CASSLQNYEQYF
d_gene: .
abundance: .
v_gene: TRBV5-6
j_gene: TRBJ2-7

CDR3nt: TGTGCCATCAGTGAGCGCCAGCGGTACGGGGAGCTGTTTTTT
CDR3aa: CAISERQRYGELFF
d_gene: .
abundance: .
v_gene: TRBV10-3
j_gene: TRBJ2-2

CDR3nt: TGTGCCAGCAGCCCCGGGACAGGGGGTGACGAGCAGTACTTC
CDR3aa: CASSPGTGGDEQYF
d_gene: TRBD1
abundance: many
v_gene: TRBV5-4
j_gene: TRBJ2-7

CDR3nt: TGTGCCAGCAGTGGACAGGGTTTAGAGACCCAGTACTTC
CDR3aa: CASSGQGLETQYF
d_gene: TRBD1
abundance: once
v_gene: TRBV6-1
j_gene: TRBJ2-5

CDR3nt: TGCGCCAGCAGCCATGGACAGACCAATGAGCAGTTCTTC
CDR3aa: CASSHGQTNEQFF
d_gene: .
abundance: .
v_gene: TRBV5-1
j_gene: TRBJ2-1

CDR3nt: TGTGCCAGCAGTAAACTTGAAGCTTTCTTT
CDR3aa: CASSKLEAFF
d_gene: .
abundance: .
v_gene: TRBV28
j_gene: TRBJ1-1

CDR3nt: TGTGCCATCAGTGGGACTAGCGGGGGCCCTACGAACACCGGGGAGCTGTTTTTT
CDR3aa: CAISGTSGGPTNTGELFF
d_gene: TRBD2
abundance: .
v_gene: TRBV10-3
j_gene: TRBJ2-2

CDR3nt: TGCGCCAGCAGCTTGGGACAGGACCTTAATCAGCCCCAGCATTTT
CDR3aa: CASSLGQDLNQPQHF
d_gene: .
abundance: .
v_gene: TRBV5-1
j_gene: TRBJ1-5

CDR3nt: TGTGCCAGCAGCTTAGCCGCGGGTTGGGGGACTAGCGGGACCTACGAGCAGTACTTC
CDR3aa: CASSLAAGWGTSGTYEQYF
d_gene: TRBD2
abundance: .
v_gene: TRBV7-8
j_gene: TRBJ2-7

CDR3nt: TGTGCCAGCAGTAAAGCGGGAGTGTATAGTGAGACCCAGTACTTC
CDR3aa: CASSKAGVYSETQYF
d_gene: TRBD2
abundance: .
v_gene: TRBV28
j_gene: TRBJ2-5

CDR3nt: TGTGCCTGGATGGCGGGGGAGCCCCAGCATTTT
CDR3aa: CAWMAGEPQHF
d_gene: .
abundance: .
v_gene: TRBV30
j_gene: TRBJ1-5

CDR3nt: TGCGCCAGCAGCTTGGTTGAGACTAGCGCCTACGAGCAGTACTTC
CDR3aa: CASSLVETSAYEQYF
d_gene: TRBD2
abundance: .
v_gene: TRBV5-1
j_gene: TRBJ2-7

CDR3nt: TGTGCCAGCAGCTTAGAGATAGCGGGCCCCGGTACGCAGTATTTT
CDR3aa: CASSLEIAGPGTQYF
d_gene: TRBD2
abundance: .
v_gene: TRBV7-3
j_gene: TRBJ2-3

CDR3nt: TGTGCCACCAGCGGGGGGACAGACTTCGTGGGGGAGACCCAGTACTTC
CDR3aa: CATSGGTDFVGETQYF
d_gene: .
abundance: .
v_gene: TRBV15
j_gene: TRBJ2-5

CDR3nt: TGCAGCGTTGGAAACTTACCTAGCACAGATACGCAGTATTTT
CDR3aa: CSVGNLPSTDTQYF
d_gene: .
abundance: few
v_gene: TRBV29-1
j_gene: TRBJ2-3

CDR3nt: TGCGCCAGCAGTCAAGAGATGACAGTCTTAAGCTCCTACGAGCAGTACTTC
CDR3aa: CASSQEMTVLSSYEQYF
d_gene: .
abundance: .
v_gene: TRBV23-1
j_gene: TRBJ2-7

CDR3nt: TGTGCCAGTAGCCAAGGGACTGGCGGGGAGCAGTACTTC
CDR3aa: CASSQGTGGEQYF
d_gene: .
abundance: .
v_gene: TRBV19
j_gene: TRBJ2-7

CDR3nt: TGCGCCAGCAGCCAAGAAGCAGGGTGGGAGACCCAGTACTTC
CDR3aa: CASSQEAGWETQYF
d_gene: .
abundance: .
v_gene: TRBV4-3
j_gene: TRBJ2-5

CDR3nt: TGTGCCAGCAGCCTTCCGGGACTAGCGGCAACTGTAGGGCAGTTCTTC
CDR3aa: CASSLPGLAATVGQFF
d_gene: TRBD2
abundance: .
v_gene: TRBV5-4
j_gene: TRBJ2-1

CDR3nt: TGTGCCTGGAGTGTATCCGGGAACCAAGAGACCCAGTACTTC
CDR3aa: CAWSVSGNQETQYF
d_gene: .
abundance: .
v_gene: TRBV30
j_gene: TRBJ2-5

CDR3nt: TGTGCCAGCAGCACTTACAGCGGGGGGAATTGGGACGTGATCAATGAGCAGTTCTTC
CDR3aa: CASSTYSGGNWDVINEQFF
d_gene: TRBD2
abundance: .
v_gene: TRBV4-2
j_gene: TRBJ2-1

CDR3nt: TGTGCCAGCAGCTTAAGAGGGACAGGGCTGAGCGAGCAGTACTTC
CDR3aa: CASSLRGTGLSEQYF
d_gene: TRBD1
abundance: .
v_gene: TRBV7-9
j_gene: TRBJ2-7

CDR3nt: TGTGCCAGCAGCCAACAGGGGGCTGGTGAGCAGTACTTC
CDR3aa: CASSQQGAGEQYF
d_gene: TRBD1
abundance: .
v_gene: TRBV4-2
j_gene: TRBJ2-7

CDR3nt: TGTGCCAGTAGCGCGGACAGGGGTAGCGACGAGCAGTACTTC
CDR3aa: CASSADRGSDEQYF
d_gene: TRBD1
abundance: .
v_gene: TRBV19
j_gene: TRBJ2-7

CDR3nt: TGTGCCAGCAGTCGGGGGACTAGCAACGGCTACGAGCAGTACTTC
CDR3aa: CASSRGTSNGYEQYF
d_gene: TRBD2
abundance: .
v_gene: TRBV27
j_gene: TRBJ2-7

CDR3nt: TGTGCCAGCACCCAGACGGGGGGCCAAGAGACCCAGTACTTC
CDR3aa: CASTQTGGQETQYF
d_gene: TRBD2
abundance: .
v_gene: TRBV5-4
j_gene: TRBJ2-5

CDR3nt: TGTGCCACCAGCAGAGGGCATCGGGGTTTAGCAAACATTCAGTACTTC
CDR3aa: CATSRGHRGLANIQYF
d_gene: .
abundance: .
v_gene: TRBV15
j_gene: TRBJ2-4

CDR3nt: TGTGCCAGTAGTATGGGACAGGGGGACTACGAGCAGTACTTC
CDR3aa: CASSMGQGDYEQYF
d_gene: TRBD1
abundance: .
v_gene: TRBV19
j_gene: TRBJ2-7

CDR3nt: TGTGCCAGCAGCCAGGGGGTAGGGGGGCGAGAGAACATTCAGTACTTC
CDR3aa: CASSQGVGGRENIQYF
d_gene: .
abundance: once
v_gene: TRBV7-6
j_gene: TRBJ2-4

CDR3nt: TGTGCCATTCCAGGGTCAGATACGCAGTATTTT
CDR3aa: CAIPGSDTQYF
d_gene: .
abundance: .
v_gene: TRBV19
j_gene: TRBJ2-3

CDR3nt: TGTGCCAGCAGCGTAGCTCGGGACTCAAACTATGGCTACACCTTC
CDR3aa: CASSVARDSNYGYTF
d_gene: .
abundance: few
v_gene: TRBV9
j_gene: TRBJ1-2

CDR3nt: TGTGCCAGCAGCTCCCGGGACAGGGGGCGATACGAGCAGTACTTC
CDR3aa: CASSSRDRGRYEQYF
d_gene: TRBD1
abundance: .
v_gene: TRBV13
j_gene: TRBJ2-7